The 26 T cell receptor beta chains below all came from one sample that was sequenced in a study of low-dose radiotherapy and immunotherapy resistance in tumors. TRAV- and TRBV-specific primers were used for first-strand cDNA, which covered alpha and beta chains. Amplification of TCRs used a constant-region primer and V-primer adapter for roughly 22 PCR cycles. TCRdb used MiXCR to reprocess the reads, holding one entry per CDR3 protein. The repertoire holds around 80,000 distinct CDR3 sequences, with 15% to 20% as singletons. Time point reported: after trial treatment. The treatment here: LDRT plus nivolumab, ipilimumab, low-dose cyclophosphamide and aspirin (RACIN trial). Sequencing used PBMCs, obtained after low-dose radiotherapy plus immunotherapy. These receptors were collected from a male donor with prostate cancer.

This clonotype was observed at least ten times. CDR3: CASSLESQLRTQYF. In DNA form, the CDR3 reads TGTGCCAGCAGCTTAGAGAGCCAACTGAGAACGCAGTATTTT. The chain couples TRBV7-9 to TRBJ2-3, with D unclear. In germline, CDR1 is SEHNR, CDR2 FQNEAQ (reference sequence). Trimming removed 1 base from V and 9 bases from J, with 14 bases in between. The CDR3 is made up of 14 amino acids.

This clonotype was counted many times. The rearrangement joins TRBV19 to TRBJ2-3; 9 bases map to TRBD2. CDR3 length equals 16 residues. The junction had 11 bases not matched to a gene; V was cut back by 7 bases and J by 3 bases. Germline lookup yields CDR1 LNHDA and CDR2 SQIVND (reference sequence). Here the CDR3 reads CASTPRGRAGTDTQYF. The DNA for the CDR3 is TGTGCCAGTACCCCCCGCGGGAGGGCCGGGACAGATACGCAGTATTTT.

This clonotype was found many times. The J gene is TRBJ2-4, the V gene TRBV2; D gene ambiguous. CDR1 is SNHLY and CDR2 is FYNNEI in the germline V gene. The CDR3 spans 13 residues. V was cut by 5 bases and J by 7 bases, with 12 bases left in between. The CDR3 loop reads CASSPVLINIQYF. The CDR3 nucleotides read TGTGCCAGCAGTCCGGTCCTAATTAACATTCAGTACTTC.

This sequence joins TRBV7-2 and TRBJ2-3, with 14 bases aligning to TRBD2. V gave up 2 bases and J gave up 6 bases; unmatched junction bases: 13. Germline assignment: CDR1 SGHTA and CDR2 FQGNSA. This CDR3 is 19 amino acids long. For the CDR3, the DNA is TGTGCCAGCAGCTTAACCACGACTAGCGGGAGGGGCCGAATGGATACGCAGTATTTT. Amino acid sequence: CASSLTTTSGRGRMDTQYF.

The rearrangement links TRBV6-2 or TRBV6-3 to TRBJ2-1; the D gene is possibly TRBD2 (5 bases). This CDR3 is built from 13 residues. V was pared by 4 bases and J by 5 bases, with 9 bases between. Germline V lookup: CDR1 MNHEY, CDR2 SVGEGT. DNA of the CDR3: TGTGCCAGCAGTTCCGAGGGCGACAATGAGCAGTTCTTC. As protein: CASSSEGDNEQFF.

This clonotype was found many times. CDR3 coding DNA: TGTGCCAGCAGTTTTACAAACTCGGCTGAAGCTTTCTTT. This codes for CASSFTNSAEAFF. This chain uses TRBV11-2 with TRBJ1-1; D not certain. CDR3 length: 13 residues. CDR1 and CDR2 from the germline V gene are SGHAT and FQNNGV. Trimming stripped 6 bases from V and 6 bases from J, with 14 bases between.

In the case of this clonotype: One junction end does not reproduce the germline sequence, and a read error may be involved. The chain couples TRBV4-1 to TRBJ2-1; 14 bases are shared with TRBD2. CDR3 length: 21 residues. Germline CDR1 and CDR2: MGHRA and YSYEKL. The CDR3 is CASSQDGTSGSPETQYNEQFF. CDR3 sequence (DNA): TGTGCCAGCAGCCAAGACGGGACTAGCGGGAGTCCAGAGACCCAGTACAATGAGCAGTTCTTC.

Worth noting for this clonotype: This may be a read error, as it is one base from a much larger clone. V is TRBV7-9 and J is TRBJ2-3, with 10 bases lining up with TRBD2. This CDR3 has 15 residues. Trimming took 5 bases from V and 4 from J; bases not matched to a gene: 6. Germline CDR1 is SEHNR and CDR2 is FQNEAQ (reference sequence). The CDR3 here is CASSPSGGAADTQYF. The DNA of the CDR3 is TGTGCCAGCAGCCCTAGCGGGGGCGCGGCAGATACGCAGTATTTT.

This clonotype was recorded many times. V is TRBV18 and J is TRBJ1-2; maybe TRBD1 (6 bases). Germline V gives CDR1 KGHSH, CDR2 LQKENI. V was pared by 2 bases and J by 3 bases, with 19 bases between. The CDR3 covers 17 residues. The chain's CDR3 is CASSPNLQGGSDYGYTF. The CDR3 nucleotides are TGTGCCAGCTCACCAAACCTACAGGGAGGAAGTGACTATGGCTACACCTTC.

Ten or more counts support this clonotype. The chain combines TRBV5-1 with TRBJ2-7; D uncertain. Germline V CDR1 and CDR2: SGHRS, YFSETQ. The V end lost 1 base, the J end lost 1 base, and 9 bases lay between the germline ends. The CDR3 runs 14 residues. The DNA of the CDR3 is TGCGCCAGCAGCTTGATTCCTAATTCCTACGAGCAGTACTTC. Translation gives CASSLIPNSYEQYF.

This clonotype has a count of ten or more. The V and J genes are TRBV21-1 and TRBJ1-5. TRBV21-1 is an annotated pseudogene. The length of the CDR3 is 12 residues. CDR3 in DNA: TGTGCCAGCAGCAAACACATGGAGCCCCAGCATTTT. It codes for CASSKHMEPQHF.

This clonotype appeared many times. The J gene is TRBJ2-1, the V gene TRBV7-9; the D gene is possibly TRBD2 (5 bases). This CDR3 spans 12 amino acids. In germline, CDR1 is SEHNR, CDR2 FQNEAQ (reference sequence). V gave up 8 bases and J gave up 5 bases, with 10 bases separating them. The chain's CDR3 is CASGGGNNEQFF. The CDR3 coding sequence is TGTGCCAGCGGAGGCGGCAACAATGAGCAGTTCTTC.

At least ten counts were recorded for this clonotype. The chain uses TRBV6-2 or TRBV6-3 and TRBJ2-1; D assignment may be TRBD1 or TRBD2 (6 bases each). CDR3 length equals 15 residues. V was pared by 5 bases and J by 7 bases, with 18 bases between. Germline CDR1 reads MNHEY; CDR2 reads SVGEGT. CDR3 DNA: TGTGCCAGCAGTCCGAGCCGGGAGAGGGGGAATGAGCAGTTCTTC. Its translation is CASSPSRERGNEQFF.

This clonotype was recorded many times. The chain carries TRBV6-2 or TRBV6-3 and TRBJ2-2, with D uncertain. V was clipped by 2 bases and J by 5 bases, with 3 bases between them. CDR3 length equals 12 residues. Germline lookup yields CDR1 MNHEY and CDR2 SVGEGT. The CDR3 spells CASSYTTGELFF. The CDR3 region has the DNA TGTGCCAGCAGTTACACGACCGGGGAGCTGTTTTTT.

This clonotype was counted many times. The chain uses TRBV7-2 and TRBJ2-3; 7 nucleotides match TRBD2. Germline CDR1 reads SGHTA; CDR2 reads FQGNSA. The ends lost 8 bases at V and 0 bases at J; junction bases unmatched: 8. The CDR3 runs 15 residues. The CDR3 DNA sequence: TGTGCCAGCGGGGGGAGGGTAACTAGCACAGATACGCAGTATTTT. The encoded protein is CASGGRVTSTDTQYF.

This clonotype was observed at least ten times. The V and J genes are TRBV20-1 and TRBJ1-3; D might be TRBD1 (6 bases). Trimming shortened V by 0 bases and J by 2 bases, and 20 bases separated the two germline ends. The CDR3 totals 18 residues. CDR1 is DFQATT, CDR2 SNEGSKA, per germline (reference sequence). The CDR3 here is CSAREDWAGDMTGNTIYF. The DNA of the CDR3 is TGCAGTGCTAGAGAAGACTGGGCAGGGGATATGACTGGAAACACCATATATTTT.

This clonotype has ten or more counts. The CDR3 DNA reads TGTGCCAGCAGCTTGAGACTAGCGGAAACCTACGAGCAGTACTTC. It encodes CASSLRLAETYEQYF. The rearrangement joins TRBV5-5 to TRBJ2-7, with TRBD2 matching 9 bases. J lost 2 bases, V lost 1 base, and 4 bases had no gene match. The germline V gene has CDR1 SGHKS and CDR2 YYEKEE (reference sequence). This CDR3 is 15 amino acids long.

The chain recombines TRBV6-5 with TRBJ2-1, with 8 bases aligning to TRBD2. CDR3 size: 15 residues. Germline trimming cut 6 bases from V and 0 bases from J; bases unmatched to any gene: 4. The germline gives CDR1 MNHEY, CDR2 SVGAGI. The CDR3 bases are TGTGCCAGCAGCAGGAGCGGGAGCTCCTACAATGAGCAGTTCTTC. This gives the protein CASSRSGSSYNEQFF.

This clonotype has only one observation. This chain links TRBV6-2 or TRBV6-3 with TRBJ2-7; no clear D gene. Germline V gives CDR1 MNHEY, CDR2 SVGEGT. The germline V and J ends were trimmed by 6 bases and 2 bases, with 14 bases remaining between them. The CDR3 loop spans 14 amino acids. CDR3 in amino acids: CASRPLTGAYEQYF. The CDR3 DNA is TGTGCCAGCAGACCTCTGACTGGCGCCTACGAGCAGTACTTC.

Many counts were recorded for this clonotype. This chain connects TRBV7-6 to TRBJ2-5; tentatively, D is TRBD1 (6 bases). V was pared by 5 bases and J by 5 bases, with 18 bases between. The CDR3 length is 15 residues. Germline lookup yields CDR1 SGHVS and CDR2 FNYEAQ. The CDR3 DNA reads TGTGCCAGCAGCCAGCAGCTAACAGGGAGTGAGACCCAGTACTTC. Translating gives CASSQQLTGSETQYF.

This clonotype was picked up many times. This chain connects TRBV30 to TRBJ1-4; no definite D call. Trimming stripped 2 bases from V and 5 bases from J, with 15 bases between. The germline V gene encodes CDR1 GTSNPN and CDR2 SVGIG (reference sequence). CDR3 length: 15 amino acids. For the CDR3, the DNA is TGTGCCTGGAGTACCCGGGTTGGATTAAATGAAAAACTGTTTTTT. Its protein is CAWSTRVGLNEKLFF.

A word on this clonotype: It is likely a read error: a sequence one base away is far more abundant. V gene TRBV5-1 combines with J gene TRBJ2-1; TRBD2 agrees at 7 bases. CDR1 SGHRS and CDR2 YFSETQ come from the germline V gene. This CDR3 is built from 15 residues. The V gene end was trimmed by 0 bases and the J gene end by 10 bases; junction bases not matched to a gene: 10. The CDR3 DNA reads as TGCGCCAGCAGCTTGGCCGGTCTAGCGGCTATCGAGCAGTTCTTC. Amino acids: CASSLAGLAAIEQFF.

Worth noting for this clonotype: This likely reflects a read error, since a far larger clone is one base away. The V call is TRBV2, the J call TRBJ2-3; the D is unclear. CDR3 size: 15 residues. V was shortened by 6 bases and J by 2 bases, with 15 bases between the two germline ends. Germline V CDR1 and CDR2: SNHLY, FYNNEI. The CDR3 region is CASRQSFPNTDTQYF. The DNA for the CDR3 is TGTGCCAGCAGGCAGTCCTTCCCAAACACAGATACGCAGTATTTT.

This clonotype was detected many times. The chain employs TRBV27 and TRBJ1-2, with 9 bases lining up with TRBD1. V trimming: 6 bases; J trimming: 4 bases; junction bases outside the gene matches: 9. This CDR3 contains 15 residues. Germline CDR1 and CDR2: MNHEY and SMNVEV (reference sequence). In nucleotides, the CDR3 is TGTGCCAGCAGATCAAACAGGGGGCGTTTCTATGGCTACACCTTC. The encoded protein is CASRSNRGRFYGYTF.

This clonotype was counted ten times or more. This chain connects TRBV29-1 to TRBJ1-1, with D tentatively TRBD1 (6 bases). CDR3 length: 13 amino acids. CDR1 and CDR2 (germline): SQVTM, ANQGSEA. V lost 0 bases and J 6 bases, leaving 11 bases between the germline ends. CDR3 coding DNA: TGCAGCGTTGAAGAGCCGGGGGCAGCTGAAGCTTTCTTT. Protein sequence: CSVEEPGAAEAFF.

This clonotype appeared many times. The CDR3: CRGMQGGADTQYF. The CDR3, as DNA: TGCAGGGGGATGCAGGGGGGCGCAGATACGCAGTATTTT. The chain couples TRBV20-1 to TRBJ2-3, with TRBD1 as a possible D gene (7 bases). The CDR3 loop spans 13 amino acids. In germline, CDR1 is DFQATT, CDR2 SNEGSKA (reference sequence).